A single sample gave rise to the 9 T cell receptor beta chains below, sequenced in a study of identifying expanded T cells in peripheral blood. TCRdb keeps only in-frame clones here, not all; method: immunoSEQ multiplex PCR. The sample records 60,000 or so clones, about 85% being singletons. The sample was blood. Receptors originate from a person aged 18 to 69 in good health.

The rearrangement joins TRBV29-1 to TRBJ2-5; maybe TRBD2 (6 bases). The length of the CDR3 is 12 residues. V lost 5 bases and J lost 1, with 8 bases in between. Germline V CDR1 and CDR2: SQVTM, ANQGSEA. The CDR3: CSVRSGQETQYF. DNA of the CDR3: TGCAGCGTTCGTAGCGGCCAAGAGACCCAGTACTTC.

This chain uses TRBV2 with TRBJ2-7; tentative D call: TRBD2 (6 bases). V was trimmed by 8 bases and J by 2 bases, leaving 13 bases between them. CDR3 length: 13 residues. CDR1 and CDR2 (germline): SNHLY, FYNNEI. CDR3 region: CASRGTKTYEQYF. The CDR3, as DNA: TGTGCCAGCCGCGGGACCAAAACCTACGAGCAGTACTTC.

The CDR3 nucleotides read TGTGCCAGCAGCGTAGAACTAGCGGGGAATGAGCAGTTCTTC. Its translation: CASSVELAGNEQFF. The rearrangement uses TRBV9 and TRBJ2-1, with 10 bases fitting TRBD2. Germline values: CDR1 SGDLS, CDR2 YYNGEE. This CDR3 has 14 residues. V was pared by 0 bases and J by 7 bases, with 1 base of the junction left unmatched.

This clone came up once. The chain links TRBV11-2 to TRBJ1-4; no clear D gene. Trimming pared 5 bases from V and 0 bases from J, leaving 16 bases between. From germline, CDR1 is SGHAT and CDR2 FQNNGV. The CDR3 is made up of 17 amino acids. CDR3 sequence (DNA): TGTGCCAGCAGCGGAGAGCCGGACGGGGCAACTAATGAAAAACTGTTTTTT. Amino acid sequence: CASSGEPDGATNEKLFF.

The V and J genes are TRBV4-3 and TRBJ1-2; weak D call: TRBD1 (6 bases). The CDR3 is made up of 17 amino acids. CDR1 is LGHNA, CDR2 YSLEER, per germline. V lost 0 bases, J lost 0 bases, and 14 bases lay in between. This CDR3 is CASSQDPWQGTNYGYTF. In DNA, the CDR3 is TGCGCCAGCAGCCAAGATCCTTGGCAGGGGACTAACTATGGCTACACCTTC.

This clone was seen only a few times. This sequence joins TRBV5-1 and TRBJ2-3; 9 bases align to TRBD2. Germline V gene lookup returns CDR1 SGHRS and CDR2 YFSETQ. The CDR3 length is 15 residues. V was clipped by 7 bases and J by 0 bases; unmatched bases: 6. As DNA, the CDR3 is TGCGCCAGCGAACGCGGGGGGGCCAGCACAGATACGCAGTATTTT. This codes for CASERGGASTDTQYF.

This chain joins TRBV5-8 and TRBJ2-2; 9 nucleotides align to TRBD2. J was trimmed by 6 bases and V by 1 base; bases with no gene match: 4. The CDR3 loop spans 15 amino acids. Germline V gene data show CDR1 as SGHTS and CDR2 as YDEGEE. CDR3 DNA sequence: TGTGCCAGCAGCTTGTTTAGCGGGGGCTCCGGGGAGCTGTTTTTT. Amino acids: CASSLFSGGSGELFF.

This clone was counted only a few times. This chain connects TRBV29-1 to TRBJ1-1; D is perhaps TRBD1 (5 bases). Germline CDR1 SQVTM, CDR2 ANQGSEA. The V end lost 6 bases, the J end lost 3 bases, and 8 bases lay between the germline ends. CDR3 size: 11 residues. CDR3 loop: CSVGGDTEAFF. As DNA, the CDR3 is TGCAGCGTCGGGGGGGACACTGAAGCTTTCTTT.

V usage is TRBV7-2 and J usage is TRBJ2-7; the D is unclear. The CDR3 consists of 15 residues. Germline-derived CDR1 and CDR2 are SGHTA and FQGNSA. Trimming shortened V by 4 bases and J by 0 bases, and 13 bases separated the two germline ends. The CDR3 loop reads CASSSRTESSYEQYF. For the CDR3, the DNA is TGTGCCAGCAGCTCCCGGACGGAATCCTCCTACGAGCAGTACTTC.